This T cell receptor (beta chain) came from a study of T cells after yellow fever vaccination. The CDR3 runs 13 residues. Germline V CDR1 and CDR2: MGHRA, YSYEKL. Between the trimmed V and J ends, which lost 0 bases and 6 bases, there was a span of 6 bases. General observations from the study: In FACS-sorted repertoires, abundant clonotypes from the bulk population could appear as contaminants.

TCRdb redid the calling of the 5' RACE reads with MiXCR, one entry per CDR3 protein. The data show about 170,000 distinct CDR3 sequences, 5.5% to 7.5% seen once. This clonotype was seen ten or more times. Its antigen is unidentified. This chain links TRBV4-1 with TRBJ1-5; D is uncertain. The sequencing used CD4+ T cells sorted from PBMCs, collected on the day of the first yellow fever vaccination. The sequence came from a man younger than 35 who received the YFV17D yellow fever vaccine. This CDR3 reads CASSQERVQPQHF. The CDR3 region has the DNA TGCGCCAGCAGCCAAGAGAGGGTTCAGCCCCAGCATTTT.